Listed here are 10 T cell receptor beta chains from one sample, sequenced in a study of blood T cell repertoires in COVID-19. Clones were read by immunoSEQ multiplex PCR, and TCRdb kept only the in-frame ones, dropping some. This table holds about 60,000 clones, 78% found once. Sequencing was done on a sample of peripheral blood. Receptor source: an elderly man with acute or convalescent COVID-19.

The chain carries TRBV10-3 and TRBJ1-2; TRBD1 matches 7 bases. This CDR3 contains 13 residues. Germline V gene sequence: CDR1 ENHRY, CDR2 SYGVKD. After removal of 5 bases from V and 8 bases from J, the junction contained 8 bases not matched to a gene. The CDR3 region has the DNA TGTGCCATCAGTCTCGACAGGGATCGGGGCTACACCTTC. This codes for CAISLDRDRGYTF.

The V call is TRBV7-9, the J call TRBJ2-3; D uncertain. The CDR3 extends over 13 amino acids. V was pared by 4 bases and J by 1 base, with 6 bases between. The germline gives CDR1 SEHNR, CDR2 FQNEAQ (reference sequence). CDR3 sequence (DNA): TGTGCCAGCAGCTCGAGCGGCACAGATACGCAGTATTTT. It specifies CASSSSGTDTQYF.

The chain links TRBV11-2 to TRBJ1-6; 9 positions agree with TRBD1. V was pared by 4 bases and J by 9 bases, with 7 bases of the junction left unmatched. Looked up from germline, CDR1 is SGHAT and CDR2 is FQNNGV. CDR3 length: 15 residues. CDR3 sequence: CASSSADRGVSPLHF. The DNA of the CDR3 is TGTGCCAGCAGCTCCGCGGACAGGGGCGTTTCACCCCTCCACTTT.

The chain carries TRBV4-2 and TRBJ2-7; 10 bases are a match to TRBD2. CDR1 is LGHNA, CDR2 YNFKEQ, per germline. V gave up 0 bases and J gave up 5 bases; unmatched junction bases: 4. This CDR3 comprises 15 residues. The CDR3: CASSQDRLAGDEQYF. The CDR3 nucleotides read TGTGCCAGCAGCCAAGACCGGCTAGCGGGAGACGAGCAGTACTTC.

V and J are TRBV12-5 and TRBJ2-7; 7 bases fit TRBD1. Per the germline V gene, CDR1 is LGHNT and CDR2 is FRNRAP. With V trimmed by 2 bases and J by 3 bases, 7 bases remained unmatched. This CDR3 spans 15 amino acids. CDR3 bases: TGTGCTAGTGGTTTGATGAGGGGACAGTTCTACGAGCAGTACTTC. As protein: CASGLMRGQFYEQYF.

V usage is TRBV5-4 and J usage is TRBJ2-1; 9 positions match TRBD1. Trimming took 4 bases from V and 4 from J; bases not matched to a gene: 9. This CDR3 contains 16 residues. Germline CDR1 SGHNT, CDR2 YYREEE (reference sequence). The CDR3 is CASSGKQGAGYNEQFF. In nucleotides, the CDR3 is TGTGCCAGCAGCGGAAAACAGGGGGCGGGATACAATGAGCAGTTCTTC.

The chain links TRBV21-1 to TRBJ1-5. TRBV21-1 is termed a pseudogene. The CDR3 has 13 residues. DNA for the CDR3: TGTGCCAGCAGCCCTTTTTGGAGTCAGCCCCAGCATTTT. It yields the protein CASSPFWSQPQHF.

This rearrangement joins TRBV10-2 to TRBJ1-2; D might be TRBD1 (6 bases). The CDR3 covers 14 residues. Germline-derived CDR1 and CDR2 are WSHSY and SAAADI. Trimming pared 2 bases from V and 7 bases from J, leaving 14 bases between. CDR3 DNA: TGCGCCAGCAGTGAGGAGAGGGGGACCCTTGGCTACACCTTC. Protein product: CASSEERGTLGYTF.

The J gene is TRBJ2-3, the V gene TRBV13; TRBD2 matches at 9 bases. Germline V gene lookup returns CDR1 PRHDT and CDR2 FYEKMQ (reference sequence). J gave up 4 bases and V 3 bases, and 5 bases lay outside the gene matches. CDR3 length: 15 amino acids. The CDR3 is CASSFAAGGADTQYF. The DNA for the CDR3 is TGTGCCAGCAGCTTCGCTGCGGGAGGGGCAGATACGCAGTATTTT. The full variable domain, completed using reference TRBV13 and TRBJ2-3, is AAGVIQSPRHLIKEKRETATLKCYPIPRHDTVYWYQQGPGQDPQFLISFYEKMQSDKGSIPDRFSAQQFSDYHSELNMSSLELGDSALYFCASSFAAGGADTQYFGPGTRLTVL.

The J gene is TRBJ2-5, the V gene TRBV6-1; D perhaps matches TRBD1 (6 bases). The CDR3 has 14 residues. Germline V lookup: CDR1 MNHNS, CDR2 SASEGT. The germline V and J ends were trimmed by 3 bases and 2 bases, with 10 bases remaining between them. This CDR3 reads CASSDGTRQETQYF. CDR3 DNA: TGTGCCAGCAGTGACGGGACACGACAAGAGACCCAGTACTTC.